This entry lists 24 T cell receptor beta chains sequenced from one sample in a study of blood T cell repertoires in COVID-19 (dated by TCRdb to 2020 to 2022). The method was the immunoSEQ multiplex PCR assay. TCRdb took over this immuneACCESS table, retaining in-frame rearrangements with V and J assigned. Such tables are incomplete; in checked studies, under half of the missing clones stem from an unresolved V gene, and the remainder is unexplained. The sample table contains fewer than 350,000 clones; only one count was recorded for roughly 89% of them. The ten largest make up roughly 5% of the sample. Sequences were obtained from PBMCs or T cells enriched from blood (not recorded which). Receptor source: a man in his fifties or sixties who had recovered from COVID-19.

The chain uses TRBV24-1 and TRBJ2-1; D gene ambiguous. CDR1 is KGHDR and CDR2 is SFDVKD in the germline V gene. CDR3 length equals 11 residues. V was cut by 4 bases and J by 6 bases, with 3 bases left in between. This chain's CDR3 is CATSDRNEQFF. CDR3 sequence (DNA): TGTGCCACCAGTGACCGCAATGAGCAGTTCTTC.

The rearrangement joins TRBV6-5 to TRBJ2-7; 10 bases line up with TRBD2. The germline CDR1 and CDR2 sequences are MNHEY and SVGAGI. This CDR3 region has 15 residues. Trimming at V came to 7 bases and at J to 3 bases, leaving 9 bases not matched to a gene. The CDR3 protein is CASNPRTSGDYEQYF. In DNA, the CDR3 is TGTGCCAGCAACCCAAGGACTAGCGGAGACTACGAGCAGTACTTC.

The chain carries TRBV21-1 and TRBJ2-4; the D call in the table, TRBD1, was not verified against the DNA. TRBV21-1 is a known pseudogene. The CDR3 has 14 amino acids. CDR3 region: CASSKNSAKNIQYF. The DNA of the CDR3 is TGTGCCAGCAGCAAGAACAGTGCCAAAAACATTCAGTACTTC.

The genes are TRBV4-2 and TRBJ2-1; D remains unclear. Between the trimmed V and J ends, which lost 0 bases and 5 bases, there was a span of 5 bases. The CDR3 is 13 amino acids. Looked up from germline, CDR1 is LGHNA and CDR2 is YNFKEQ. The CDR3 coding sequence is TGTGCCAGCAGCCAAGACCTAGACAATGAGCAGTTCTTC. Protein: CASSQDLDNEQFF.

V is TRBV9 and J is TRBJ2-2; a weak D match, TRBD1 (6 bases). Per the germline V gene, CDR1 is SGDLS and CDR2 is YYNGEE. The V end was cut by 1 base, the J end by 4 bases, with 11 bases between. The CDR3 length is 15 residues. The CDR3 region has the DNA TGTGCCAGCAGCGTACAGGGGTCGGTCACCGGGGAGCTGTTTTTT. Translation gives CASSVQGSVTGELFF. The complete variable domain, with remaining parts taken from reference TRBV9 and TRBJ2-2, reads DSGVTQTPKHLITATGQRVTLRCSPRSGDLSVYWYQQSLDQGLQFLIQYYNGEERAKGNILERFSAQQFPDLHSELNLSSLELGDSALYFCASSVQGSVTGELFFGEGSRLTVL.

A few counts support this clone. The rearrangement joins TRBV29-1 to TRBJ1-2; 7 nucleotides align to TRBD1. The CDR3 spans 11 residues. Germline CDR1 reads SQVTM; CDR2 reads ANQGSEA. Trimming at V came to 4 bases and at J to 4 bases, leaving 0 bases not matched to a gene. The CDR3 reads CSVGDSYGYTF. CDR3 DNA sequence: TGCAGCGTTGGGGACAGCTATGGCTACACCTTC.

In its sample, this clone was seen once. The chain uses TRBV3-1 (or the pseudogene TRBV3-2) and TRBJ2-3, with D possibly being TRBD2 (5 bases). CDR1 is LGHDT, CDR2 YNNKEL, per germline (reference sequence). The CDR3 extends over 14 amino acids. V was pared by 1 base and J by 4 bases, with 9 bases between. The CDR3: CASSQVRGADTQYF. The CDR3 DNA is TGTGCCAGCAGCCAAGTTCGGGGAGCAGATACGCAGTATTTT.

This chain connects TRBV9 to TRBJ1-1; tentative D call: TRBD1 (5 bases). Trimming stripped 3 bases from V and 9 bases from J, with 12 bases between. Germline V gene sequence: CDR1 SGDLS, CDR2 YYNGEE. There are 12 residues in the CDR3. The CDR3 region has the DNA TGTGCCAGCAGCGGAACGGGGACTCAAGCTTTCTTT. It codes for CASSGTGTQAFF.

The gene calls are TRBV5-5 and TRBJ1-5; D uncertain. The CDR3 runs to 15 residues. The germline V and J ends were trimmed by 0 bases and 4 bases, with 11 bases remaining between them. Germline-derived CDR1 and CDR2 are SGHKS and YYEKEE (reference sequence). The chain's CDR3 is CASSLDPVVNQPQHF. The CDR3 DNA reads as TGTGCCAGCAGCTTGGATCCCGTTGTTAATCAGCCCCAGCATTTT.

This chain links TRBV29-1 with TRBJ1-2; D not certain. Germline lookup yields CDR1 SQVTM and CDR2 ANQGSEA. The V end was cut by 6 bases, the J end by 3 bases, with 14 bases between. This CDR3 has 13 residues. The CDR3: CSVTVGTDYGYTF. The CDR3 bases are TGCAGCGTGACCGTCGGTACAGACTATGGCTACACCTTC.

CDR3 protein: CASSLGSLPGGDTQYF. The CDR3, as DNA: TGTGCCAGCAGCTTAGGCTCACTCCCCGGAGGAGATACGCAGTATTTT. The V gene is TRBV7-2, the J gene TRBJ2-3, with D tentatively TRBD2 (5 bases). CDR1 and CDR2 (germline): SGHTA, FQGNSA. V gave up 1 base and J gave up 5 bases, with 16 bases separating them. This CDR3 region has 16 residues.

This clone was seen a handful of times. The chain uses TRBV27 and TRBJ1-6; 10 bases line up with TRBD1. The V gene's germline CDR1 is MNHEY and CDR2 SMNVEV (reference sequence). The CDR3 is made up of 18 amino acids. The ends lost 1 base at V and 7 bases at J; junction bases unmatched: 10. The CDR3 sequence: CASSLFPRGQGENSPLHF. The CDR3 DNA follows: TGTGCCAGCAGTTTATTCCCTCGAGGACAGGGGGAAAATTCACCCCTCCACTTT.

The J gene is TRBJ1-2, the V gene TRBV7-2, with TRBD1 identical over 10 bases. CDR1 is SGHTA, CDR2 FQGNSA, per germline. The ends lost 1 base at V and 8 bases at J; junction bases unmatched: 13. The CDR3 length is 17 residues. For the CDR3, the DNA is TGTGCCAGCAGCTTAGGGGCAGGGACAGGGGACGGGAGAGGCTACACCTTC. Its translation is CASSLGAGTGDGRGYTF.

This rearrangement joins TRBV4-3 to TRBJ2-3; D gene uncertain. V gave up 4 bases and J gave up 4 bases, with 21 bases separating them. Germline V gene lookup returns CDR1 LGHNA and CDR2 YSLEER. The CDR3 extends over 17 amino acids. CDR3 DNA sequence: TGCGCCAGCAGCCGAACTCCAAGGAGCCAGTGGCCAGATACGCAGTATTTT. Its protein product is CASSRTPRSQWPDTQYF.

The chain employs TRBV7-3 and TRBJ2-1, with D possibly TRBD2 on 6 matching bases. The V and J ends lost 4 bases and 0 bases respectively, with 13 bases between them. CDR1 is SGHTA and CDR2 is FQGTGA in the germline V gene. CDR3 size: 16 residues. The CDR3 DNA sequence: TGTGCCAGCAGCTCCCTAGCGCCGAGCTCCTACAATGAGCAGTTCTTC. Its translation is CASSSLAPSSYNEQFF.

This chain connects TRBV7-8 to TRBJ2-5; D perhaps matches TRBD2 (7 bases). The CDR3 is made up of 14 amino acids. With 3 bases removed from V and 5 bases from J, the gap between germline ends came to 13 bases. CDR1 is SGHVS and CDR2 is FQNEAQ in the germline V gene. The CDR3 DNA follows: TGTGCCAGCAGCTTCCCTGCGGGGGCCGAGACCCAGTACTTC. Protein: CASSFPAGAETQYF.

This chain's CDR3 is CASSVMGGLNTEAFF. CDR3 coding DNA: TGCGCCAGCAGCGTCATGGGAGGCCTGAACACTGAAGCTTTCTTT. The V and J genes are TRBV5-1 and TRBJ1-1, with D hard to call. The CDR3 has 15 amino acids. Germline-derived CDR1 and CDR2 are SGHRS and YFSETQ. Between the trimmed V and J ends, which lost 4 bases and 0 bases, there was a span of 13 bases.

CDR3 sequence reads: CASSLVRSSGRLSTDTQYF. As DNA, the CDR3 is TGTGCCAGCAGCTTAGTTAGGTCTAGCGGGAGACTTAGCACAGATACGCAGTATTTT. The rearrangement links TRBV7-2 to TRBJ2-3; 10 nucleotides align to TRBD2. V dropped 1 base and J dropped 0; count of bases not matched to a gene: 10. This CDR3 has 19 amino acids. From germline, CDR1 is SGHTA and CDR2 FQGNSA.

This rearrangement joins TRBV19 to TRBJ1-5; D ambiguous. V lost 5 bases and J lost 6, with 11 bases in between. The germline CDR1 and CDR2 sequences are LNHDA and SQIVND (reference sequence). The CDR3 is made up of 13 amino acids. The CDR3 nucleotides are TGTGCCAGTAGTTCAAGTGAGGGTCAGCCCCAGCATTTT. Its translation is CASSSSEGQPQHF.

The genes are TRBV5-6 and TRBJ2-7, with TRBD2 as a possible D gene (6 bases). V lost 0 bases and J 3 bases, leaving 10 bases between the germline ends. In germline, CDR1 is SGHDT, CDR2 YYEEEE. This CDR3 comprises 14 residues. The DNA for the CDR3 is TGTGCCAGCAGCTTGGTTGGTAGCGGCTACGAGCAGTACTTC. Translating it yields CASSLVGSGYEQYF.

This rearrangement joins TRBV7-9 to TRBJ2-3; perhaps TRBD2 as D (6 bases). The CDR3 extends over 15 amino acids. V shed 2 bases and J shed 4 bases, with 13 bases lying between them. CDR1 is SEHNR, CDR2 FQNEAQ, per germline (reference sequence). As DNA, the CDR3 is TGTGCCAGCAGCTTAAGTGGGGGAGGAGCAGATACGCAGTATTTT. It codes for CASSLSGGGADTQYF.

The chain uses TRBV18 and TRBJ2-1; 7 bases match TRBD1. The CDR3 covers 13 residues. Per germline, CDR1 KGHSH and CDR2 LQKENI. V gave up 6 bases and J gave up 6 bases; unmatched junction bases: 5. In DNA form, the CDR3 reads TGTGCCAGCTCGACAGGGACGGTCAATGAGCAGTTCTTC. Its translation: CASSTGTVNEQFF.

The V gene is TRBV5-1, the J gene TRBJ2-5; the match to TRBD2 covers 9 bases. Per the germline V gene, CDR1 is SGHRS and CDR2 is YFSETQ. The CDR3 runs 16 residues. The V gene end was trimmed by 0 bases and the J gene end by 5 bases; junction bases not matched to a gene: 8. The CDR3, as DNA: TGCGCCAGCAGCTTGGGAGCGGGAGGTAGAGTGGAGACCCAGTACTTC. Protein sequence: CASSLGAGGRVETQYF.

The CDR3 DNA reads TGTGCCAGCAGCTTAGCTTCTCGGCGGGAGACCCAGTACTTC. This translates into CASSLASRRETQYF. The rearrangement uses TRBV7-8 and TRBJ2-5, with D hard to call. The V end was cut by 0 bases, the J end by 5 bases, with 10 bases between. Germline CDR1 is SGHVS and CDR2 is FQNEAQ. The CDR3 totals 14 residues.